A single sample is the source of the 5 T cell receptor beta chains below, sequenced in a study of OX40 agonist ivuxolimab in advanced cancers. The table came from immunoSEQ multiplex PCR; TCRdb's copy has only in-frame clones and leaves some out. The sample includes thousands of clones, just under 70% seen only once; the top ten take about 17%. The sequencing used CD4+ or CD8+ T cells sorted from blood, collected in a trial of the OX40 agonist ivuxolimab. These receptors all stem from an adult with an advanced solid tumor such as melanoma, head and neck, liver or kidney cancer.

This clone was detected a few times. This rearrangement joins TRBV7-9 to TRBJ2-5; TRBD2 matches 12 bases. V lost 6 bases, J lost 3 bases, and 11 bases stayed unmatched. The CDR3 contains 17 residues. Per the germline V gene, CDR1 is SEHNR and CDR2 is FQNEAQ (reference sequence). Here the CDR3 DNA reads TGTGCCAGCAGTTCCGGACTAGCGGGAAGGATTGAAGAGACCCAGTACTTC. It encodes CASSSGLAGRIEETQYF.

Within the sample, this clone is large. This rearrangement joins TRBV30 to TRBJ1-5, with D tentatively TRBD1 (6 bases). The length of the CDR3 is 16 residues. Germline CDR1 and CDR2: GTSNPN and SVGIG (reference sequence). Trimming shortened V by 2 bases and J by 5 bases, and 19 bases separated the two germline ends. The DNA for the CDR3 is TGTGCCTGGAGTAAGGGCGGGGGCATAACGTATCAGCCCCAGCATTTT. This translates into CAWSKGGGITYQPQHF.

CDR3 residues: CASSQTGDPAGELFF. DNA of the CDR3: TGTGCCAGCAGCCAGACAGGGGATCCCGCCGGGGAGCTGTTTTTT. The rearrangement joins TRBV6-6 to TRBJ2-2, with 8 bases matching TRBD1. Germline V lookup: CDR1 MNHNY, CDR2 SVGAGI (reference sequence). Losses at the gene ends were 6 bases for V and 6 bases for J; bases not matched to a gene: 9. There are 15 residues in the CDR3.

This clone appeared once. J is TRBJ2-1 and V is TRBV7-2; tentatively, D is TRBD2 (5 bases). There are 14 residues in the CDR3. The V gene lost 5 bases and the J gene lost 7 bases, with 15 bases spanning the gap. Germline lookup yields CDR1 SGHTA and CDR2 FQGNSA. CDR3 sequence: CASSGGVRGNEQFF. The CDR3 nucleotides read TGTGCCAGCAGCGGAGGCGTGAGAGGGAATGAGCAGTTCTTC.

This chain links TRBV7-9 with TRBJ2-1; 7 positions match TRBD1. The V gene's germline CDR1 is SEHNR and CDR2 FQNEAQ (reference sequence). The CDR3 consists of 16 residues. With V trimmed by 4 bases and J by 0 bases, 6 bases remained unmatched. The CDR3 DNA is TGTGCCAGCAGCTACCCACAGGGGAGCTCCTACAATGAGCAGTTCTTC. It specifies CASSYPQGSSYNEQFF.